This TCR beta chain emerged from a study of blood T cells in healthy people across ages. This clonotype has only a few counts. The antigen remains undetermined. A second PCR, run for about 7 to 11 cycles, used a sample-barcoded 5' primer plus a J-beta primer mix. In TCRdb, the 5' RACE reads were re-called with MiXCR into one record per CDR3 protein. Of around 800,000 distinct CDR3 sequences in the sample, around 25% are singletons; the top ten hold under 3%. The CDR3 sequence is 11 residues long. CDR1 is SQVTM and CDR2 is ANQGSEA in the germline V gene. Between the trimmed V and J ends, which lost 7 bases and 5 bases, there was a span of 11 bases. Study-wide results and caveats: Naive CD4+ cell counts and diversity both ran higher in long-lived than in aged donors.

This sample was also put to use in a study of T cells of mothers and their children. That study adds: Slightly higher overlap, not significant, was seen in related mother-child pairs than in unrelated pairs.

The sequence was collected from a boy aged 5-17 years in good health. Input material: blood. The chain uses TRBV29-1 and TRBJ2-5; D is ambiguous. This CDR3 reads CSAAPRETQYF. CDR3 coding DNA: TGCAGCGCCGCGCCTAGGGAGACCCAGTACTTC.